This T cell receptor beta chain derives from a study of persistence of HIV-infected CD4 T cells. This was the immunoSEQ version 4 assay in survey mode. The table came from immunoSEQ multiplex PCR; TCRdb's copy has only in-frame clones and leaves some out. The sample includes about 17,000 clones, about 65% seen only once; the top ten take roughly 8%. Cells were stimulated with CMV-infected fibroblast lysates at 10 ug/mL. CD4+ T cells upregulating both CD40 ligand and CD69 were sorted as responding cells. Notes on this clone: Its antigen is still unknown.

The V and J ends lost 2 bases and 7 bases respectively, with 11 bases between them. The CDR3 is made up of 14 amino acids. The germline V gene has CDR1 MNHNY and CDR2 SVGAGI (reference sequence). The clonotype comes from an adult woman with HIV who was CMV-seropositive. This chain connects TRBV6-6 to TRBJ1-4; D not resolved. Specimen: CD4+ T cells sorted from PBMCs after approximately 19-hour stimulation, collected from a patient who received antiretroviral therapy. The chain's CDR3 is CASSYGRGFEKLFF. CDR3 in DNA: TGTGCCAGCAGTTACGGGAGAGGCTTTGAAAAACTGTTTTTT.